This passage covers 6 T cell receptor beta chains from one sample sequenced in a study of blood T cells in healthy people across ages. The use of a sample-barcoded 5' primer and a J-beta primer mix characterized a second PCR of roughly 7 to 11 cycles. TCRdb reanalysed the 5' RACE reads using MiXCR and keeps one entry per CDR3 protein. The data show approximately 800,000 distinct CDR3 sequences, with around three fifths seen just once and roughly 25% held by the top ten. Sequencing used blood. The receptors shown here come from a man aged 40-49 years in good health.

This chain joins TRBV4-1 and TRBJ2-1; a possible D gene is TRBD2 (5 bases). The CDR3 totals 14 residues. Germline lookup yields CDR1 MGHRA and CDR2 YSYEKL. The V end lost 0 bases, the J end lost 8 bases, and 11 bases lay between the germline ends. For the CDR3, the DNA is TGCGCCAGCAGCCAAGAAGGGAGTCGGGATGAGCAGTTCTTC. Protein sequence: CASSQEGSRDEQFF.

The genes are TRBV6-5 and TRBJ2-1, with 7 positions matching TRBD2. The CDR3 totals 15 residues. Germline V lookup: CDR1 MNHEY, CDR2 SVGAGI. With V trimmed by 2 bases and J by 5 bases, 6 bases remained unmatched. In nucleotides, the CDR3 is TGTGCCAGCAGTTACCGGGGGGTCACAAACAATGAGCAGTTCTTC. Translated, it gives CASSYRGVTNNEQFF.

Remarks on this clonotype: One junction end disagrees with the germline gene, perhaps due to a read error. The gene calls are TRBV10-2 and TRBJ1-6, with no clear D. The germline gives CDR1 WSHSY, CDR2 SAAADI. The length of the CDR3 is 14 residues. This chain's CDR3 is CASSETQFNSPLHF. DNA for the CDR3: TGCGCCAGCAGTGAGACACAGTTTAATTCGCCCCTCCACTTT.

This clonotype has only a few counts. The gene calls are TRBV29-1 and TRBJ1-2; D ambiguous. The CDR3 runs 14 residues. V shed 4 bases and J shed 3 bases, with 15 bases lying between them. Germline CDR1 and CDR2: SQVTM and ANQGSEA. This CDR3 is CSVVDRARDYGYTF. The CDR3 DNA reads TGCAGCGTTGTTGATAGGGCTAGGGACTATGGCTACACCTTC. Looking up the rest from reference TRBV29-1 and TRBJ1-2 gives the full variable domain: SAVISQKPSRDICQRGTSLTIQCQVDSQVTMMFWYRQQPGQSLTLIATANQGSEATYESGFVIDKFPISRPNLTFSTLTVSNMSPEDSSIYLCSVVDRARDYGYTFGSGTRLTVV.

The V gene is TRBV10-3, the J gene TRBJ1-6; 7 bases fit TRBD1. Per germline, CDR1 ENHRY and CDR2 SYGVKD. This CDR3 has 16 residues. V shed 3 bases, J shed 8 bases, and the junction held 10 bases outside the gene matches. CDR3 protein: CAISDVGGSFDSPLHF. The CDR3 nucleotides are TGTGCCATCAGTGATGTAGGGGGCAGTTTCGATTCACCCCTCCACTTT.

The chain joins TRBV28 to TRBJ2-5; D ambiguous. The closer fit of TRBJ2-7 to the DNA end suggests the J call may be wrong. Germline assignment: CDR1 MDHEN and CDR2 SYDVKM. The CDR3 sequence is 15 residues long. The DNA of the CDR3 is TGTGCCAGCAGTTTACCAGGCGAGCTGTTCAACGAGCAGTACTTC. Its protein is CASSLPGELFNEQYF.